This passage covers 12 T cell receptor beta chains from one sample sequenced in a study of T cells in Graves' hyperthyroidism and ophthalmopathy. TCR beta CDR3 region amplification was performed from RNA transcripts. First-round RT-PCR targeting the TCR CDR3 was performed with the HTBI primer set. TCRdb independently ran MiXCR on the multiplex PCR reads; one entry per CDR3 protein. The sample has under 700,000 distinct CDR3 sequences, approximately 44% seen once. Sequences were obtained from peripheral blood or thyroid tissue (not recorded which). The receptors here all came from a woman between 18 and 29 years old with Graves' hyperthyroidism.

Ten or more counts support this clonotype. The CDR3 sequence: CSVAGRGSQETQYF. In DNA form, the CDR3 reads TGCAGCGTTGCAGGCAGGGGGAGCCAAGAGACCCAGTACTTC. The gene calls are TRBV29-1 and TRBJ2-5; TRBD1 matches at 7 bases. Germline CDR1 and CDR2: SQVTM and ANQGSEA. The CDR3 is 14 amino acids. V shed 4 bases and J 1 base; nucleotides not matched to a gene: 6.

This clonotype turned up a few times. The chain couples TRBV5-1 to TRBJ2-5; a weak D match, TRBD2 (6 bases). V was shortened by 4 bases and J by 5 bases, with 21 bases between the two germline ends. CDR1 and CDR2 (germline): SGHRS, YFSETQ. CDR3 length equals 16 residues. The CDR3 reads CASSQEGGRTGETQYF. As DNA, the CDR3 is TGCGCCAGCAGCCAAGAGGGAGGCCGAACGGGGGAGACCCAGTACTTC. Supplemented by reference TRBV5-1 and TRBJ2-5, the full variable domain reads KAGVTQTPRYLIKTRGQQVTLSCSPISGHRSVSWYQQTPGQGLQFLFEYFSETQRNKGNFPGRFSGRQFSNSRSEMNVSTLELGDSALYLCASSQEGGRTGETQYFGPGTRLLVL.

Of note for this clonotype: At one of its ends the junction is not consistent with the germline gene, which may arise from a read error. The gene calls are TRBV24-1 and TRBJ1-5; no definite D call. This CDR3 is built from 13 residues. Germline V CDR1 and CDR2: KGHDR, SFDVKD. The CDR3 loop is CASSDEEGQPQHF. In nucleotides, the CDR3 is TGTGCCAGCAGTGATGAGGAGGGCCAGCCCCAGCATTTT.

This clonotype has only a few counts. The chain recombines TRBV7-2 with TRBJ1-5; no reliable D call. This CDR3 is built from 13 residues. V shed 6 bases and J shed 3 bases, with 9 bases lying between them. From germline, CDR1 is SGHTA and CDR2 FQGNSA. This chain's CDR3 is CASSFSPNQPQHF. The CDR3 region has the DNA TGTGCCAGCAGTTTTTCACCCAATCAGCCCCAGCATTTT.

The chain carries TRBV9 and TRBJ1-2, with 7 bases that match TRBD1. The V gene's germline CDR1 is SGDLS and CDR2 YYNGEE. The CDR3 totals 13 residues. V was pared by 4 bases and J by 8 bases, with 8 bases of the junction left unmatched. Here the CDR3 DNA reads TGTGCCAGCAGCTTTCGACAGGGAATCGGCTACACCTTC. This gives the protein CASSFRQGIGYTF.

This clonotype has a count of ten or more. The chain uses TRBV2 and TRBJ1-5; no definite D call. Trimming took 9 bases from V and 4 from J, leaving 16 bases between them. This CDR3 comprises 14 residues. Germline-derived CDR1 and CDR2 are SNHLY and FYNNEI. DNA for the CDR3: TGTGCCAGTCGAACGTTGATGGGGAATCAGCCCCAGCATTTT. As protein: CASRTLMGNQPQHF.

This clonotype was counted a few times. This chain links TRBV19 with TRBJ1-5; D unresolved. The germline CDR1 and CDR2 sequences are LNHDA and SQIVND (reference sequence). Trimming took off 4 bases at V and 4 bases at J, with 14 bases between the two ends. The CDR3 extends over 15 amino acids. The CDR3 sequence: CASSKSMTGNQPQHF. CDR3 bases: TGTGCCAGTAGTAAATCGATGACGGGAAATCAGCCCCAGCATTTT.

This clonotype has more than one count but fewer than ten. The rearrangement uses TRBV2 and TRBJ1-5; TRBD1 matches at 10 bases. V lost 6 bases, J lost 7 bases, and 9 bases stayed unmatched. In germline, CDR1 is SNHLY, CDR2 FYNNEI. The CDR3 has 15 amino acids. This chain's CDR3 is CASSLGGTGEQPQHF. In DNA form, the CDR3 reads TGTGCCAGCAGCTTGGGTGGGACAGGGGAACAGCCCCAGCATTTT. Full variable domain (rest looked up from reference TRBV2 and TRBJ1-5): EPEVTQTPSHQVTQMGQEVILRCVPISNHLYFYWYRQILGQKVEFLVSFYNNEISEKSEIFDDQFSVERPDGSNFTLKIRSTKLEDSAMYFCASSLGGTGEQPQHFGDGTRLSIL.

V gene TRBV11-2 combines with J gene TRBJ2-5; D perhaps matches TRBD1 (7 bases). The V end was cut by 2 bases, the J end by 5 bases, with 18 bases between. The CDR3 consists of 16 residues. Germline CDR1 reads SGHAT; CDR2 reads FQNNGV. The CDR3 DNA reads TGTGCCAGCAGCTTAAGCCTGGCAGGGGGGACGGAGACCCAGTACTTC. Amino acid sequence: CASSLSLAGGTETQYF.

The chain links TRBV7-9 to TRBJ2-7; the match to TRBD1 covers 9 bases. V lost 7 bases, J lost 3 bases, and 7 bases stayed unmatched. Germline assignment: CDR1 SEHNR and CDR2 FQNEAQ (reference sequence). The CDR3 runs 14 residues. The CDR3 nucleotides read TGTGCCAGCAACGCGGGACAGGGCCACTACGAGCAGTACTTC. This encodes CASNAGQGHYEQYF.

The chain combines TRBV2 with TRBJ2-2; D may be TRBD2 (6 bases). This CDR3 spans 16 amino acids. Germline CDR1 SNHLY, CDR2 FYNNEI. Trimming stripped 5 bases from V and 1 base from J, with 14 bases between. The CDR3 DNA follows: TGTGCCAGCAGTCCCAGACTAGGCAGGAACACCGGGGAGCTGTTTTTT. Translating gives CASSPRLGRNTGELFF.

This clonotype was seen a handful of times. The chain is built from TRBV7-2 and TRBJ1-2; D may be TRBD1 (6 bases). Germline-derived CDR1 and CDR2 are SGHTA and FQGNSA. CDR3 length: 15 amino acids. Trimming removed 4 bases from V and 2 bases from J, with 14 bases in between. CDR3 residues: CASSSTGNSNYGYTF. CDR3 bases: TGTGCCAGCAGCTCGACAGGAAACAGCAACTATGGCTACACCTTC.